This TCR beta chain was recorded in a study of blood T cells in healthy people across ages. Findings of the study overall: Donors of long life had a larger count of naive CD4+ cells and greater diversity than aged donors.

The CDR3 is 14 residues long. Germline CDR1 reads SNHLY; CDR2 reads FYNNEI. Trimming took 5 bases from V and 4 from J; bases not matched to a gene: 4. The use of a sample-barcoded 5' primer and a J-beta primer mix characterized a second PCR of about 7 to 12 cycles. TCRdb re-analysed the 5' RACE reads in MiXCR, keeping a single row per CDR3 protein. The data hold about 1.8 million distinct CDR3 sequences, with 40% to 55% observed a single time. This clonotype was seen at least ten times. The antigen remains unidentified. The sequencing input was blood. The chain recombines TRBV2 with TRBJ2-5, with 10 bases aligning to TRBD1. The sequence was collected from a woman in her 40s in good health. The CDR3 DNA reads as TGTGCCAGCAGTAGGGACAGGGGATCAGAGACCCAGTACTTC. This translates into CASSRDRGSETQYF.